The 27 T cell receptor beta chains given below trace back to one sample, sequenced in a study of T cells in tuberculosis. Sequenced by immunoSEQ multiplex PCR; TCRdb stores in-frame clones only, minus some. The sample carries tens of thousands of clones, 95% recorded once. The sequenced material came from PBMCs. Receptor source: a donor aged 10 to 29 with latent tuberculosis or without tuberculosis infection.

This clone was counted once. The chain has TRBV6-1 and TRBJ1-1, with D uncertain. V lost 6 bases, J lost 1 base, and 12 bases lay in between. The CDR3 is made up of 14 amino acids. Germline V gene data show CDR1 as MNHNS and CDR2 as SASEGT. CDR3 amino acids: CASRETRGNTEAFF. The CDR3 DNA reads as TGTGCCAGCAGAGAGACTCGGGGGAACACTGAAGCTTTCTTT.

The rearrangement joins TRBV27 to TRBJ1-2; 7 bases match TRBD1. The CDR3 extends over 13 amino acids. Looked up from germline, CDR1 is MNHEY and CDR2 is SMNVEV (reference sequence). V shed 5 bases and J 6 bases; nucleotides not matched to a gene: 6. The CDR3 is CASSPRQGNGYTF. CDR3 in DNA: TGTGCCAGCAGTCCTCGACAGGGCAATGGCTACACCTTC.

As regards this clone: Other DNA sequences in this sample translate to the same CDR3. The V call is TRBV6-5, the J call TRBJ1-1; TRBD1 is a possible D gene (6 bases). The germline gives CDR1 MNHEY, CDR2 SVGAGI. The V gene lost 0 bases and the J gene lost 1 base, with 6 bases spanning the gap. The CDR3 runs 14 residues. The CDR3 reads CASSYSGGNTEAFF. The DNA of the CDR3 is TGTGCCAGCAGTTACTCAGGGGGGAACACTGAAGCTTTCTTT.

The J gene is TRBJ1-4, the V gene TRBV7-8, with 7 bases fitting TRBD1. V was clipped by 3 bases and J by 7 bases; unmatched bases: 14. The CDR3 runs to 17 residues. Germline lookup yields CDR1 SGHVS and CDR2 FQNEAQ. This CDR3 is CASSFLALDRAGEKLFF. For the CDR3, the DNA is TGTGCCAGCAGCTTCCTCGCCCTCGACAGGGCCGGTGAAAAACTGTTTTTT. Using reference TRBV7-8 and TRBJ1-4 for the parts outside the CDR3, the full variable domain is GAGVSQSPRYKVAKRGQDVALRCDPISGHVSLFWYQQALGQGPEFLTYFQNEAQLDKSGLPSDRFFAERPEGSVSTLKIQRTQQEDSAVYLCASSFLALDRAGEKLFFGSGTQLSVL.

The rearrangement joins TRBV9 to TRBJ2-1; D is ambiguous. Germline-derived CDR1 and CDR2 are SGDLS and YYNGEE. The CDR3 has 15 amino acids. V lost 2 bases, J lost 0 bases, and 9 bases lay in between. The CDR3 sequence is CASSVVVSSYNEQFF. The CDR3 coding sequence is TGTGCCAGCAGCGTCGTGGTGAGCTCCTACAATGAGCAGTTCTTC.

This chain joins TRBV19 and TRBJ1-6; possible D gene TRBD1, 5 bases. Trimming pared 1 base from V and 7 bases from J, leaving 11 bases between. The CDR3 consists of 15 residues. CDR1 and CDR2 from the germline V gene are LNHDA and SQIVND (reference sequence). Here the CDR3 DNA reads TGTGCCAGTAGTATAGGAGCAGGGTCCAATTCACCCCTCCACTTT. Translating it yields CASSIGAGSNSPLHF.

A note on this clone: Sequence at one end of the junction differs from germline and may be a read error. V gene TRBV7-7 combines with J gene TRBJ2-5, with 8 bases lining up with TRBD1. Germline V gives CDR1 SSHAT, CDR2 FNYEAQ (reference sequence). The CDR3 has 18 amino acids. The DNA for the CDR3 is TGTGCTAGCAGCCGTTCGGCCGAAGTGCAGGGGGCTCGGGAGACCCAGTACTTC. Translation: CASSRSAEVQGARETQYF.

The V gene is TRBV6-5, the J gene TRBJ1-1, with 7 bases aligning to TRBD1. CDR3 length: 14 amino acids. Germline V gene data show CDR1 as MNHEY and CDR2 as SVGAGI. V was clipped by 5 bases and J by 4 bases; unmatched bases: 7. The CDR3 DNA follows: TGTGCCAGCAGTATCAGGGGGTTGGGCACTGAAGCTTTCTTT. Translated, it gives CASSIRGLGTEAFF.

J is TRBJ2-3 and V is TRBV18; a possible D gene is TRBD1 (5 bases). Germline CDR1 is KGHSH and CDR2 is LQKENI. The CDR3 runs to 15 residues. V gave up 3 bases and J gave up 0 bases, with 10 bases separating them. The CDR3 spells CASSPQTASTDTQYF. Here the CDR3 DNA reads TGTGCCAGCTCACCTCAGACAGCTAGCACAGATACGCAGTATTTT.

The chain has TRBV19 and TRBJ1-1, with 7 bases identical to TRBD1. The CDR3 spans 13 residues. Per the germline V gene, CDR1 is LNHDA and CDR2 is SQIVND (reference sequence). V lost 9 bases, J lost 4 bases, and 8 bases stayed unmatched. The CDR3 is CASAKDRVTEAFF. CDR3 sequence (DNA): TGTGCCAGCGCTAAAGACAGGGTCACTGAAGCTTTCTTT. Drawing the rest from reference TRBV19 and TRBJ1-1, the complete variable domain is DGGITQSPKYLFRKEGQNVTLSCEQNLNHDAMYWYRQDPGQGLRLIYYSQIVNDFQKGDIAEGYSVSREKKESFPLTVTSAQKNPTAFYLCASAKDRVTEAFFGQGTRLTVV.

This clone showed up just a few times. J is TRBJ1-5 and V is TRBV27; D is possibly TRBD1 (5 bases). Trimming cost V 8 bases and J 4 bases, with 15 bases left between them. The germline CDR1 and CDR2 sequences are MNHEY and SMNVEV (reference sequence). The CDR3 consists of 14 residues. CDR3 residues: CASAEPGGNQPQHF. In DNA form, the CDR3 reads TGTGCCAGCGCGGAGCCCGGGGGGAATCAGCCCCAGCATTTT.

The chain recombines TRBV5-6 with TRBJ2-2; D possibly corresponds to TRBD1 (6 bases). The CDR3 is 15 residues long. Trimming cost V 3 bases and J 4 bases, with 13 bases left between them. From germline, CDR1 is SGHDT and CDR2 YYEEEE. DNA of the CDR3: TGTGCCAGCAGCTCACAGGGTATGAGCACCGGGGAGCTGTTTTTT. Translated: CASSSQGMSTGELFF. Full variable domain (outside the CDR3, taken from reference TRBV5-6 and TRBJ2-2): DAGVTQSPTHLIKTRGQQVTLRCSPKSGHDTVSWYQQALGQGPQFIFQYYEEEERQRGNFPDRFSGHQFPNYSSELNVNALLLGDSALYLCASSSQGMSTGELFFGEGSRLTVL.

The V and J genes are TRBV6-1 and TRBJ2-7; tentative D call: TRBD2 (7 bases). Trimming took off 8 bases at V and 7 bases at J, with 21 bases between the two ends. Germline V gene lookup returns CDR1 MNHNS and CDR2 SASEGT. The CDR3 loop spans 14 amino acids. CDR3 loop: CASWGFRGAGEQYF. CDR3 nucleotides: TGTGCCAGCTGGGGATTTCGGGGGGCAGGGGAGCAGTACTTC.

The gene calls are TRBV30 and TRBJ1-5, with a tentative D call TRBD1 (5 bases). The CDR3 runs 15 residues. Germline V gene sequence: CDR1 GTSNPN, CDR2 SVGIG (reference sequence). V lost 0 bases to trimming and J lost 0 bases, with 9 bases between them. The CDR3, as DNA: TGTGCCTGGAGTGTACGGGGGAATAGCAATCAGCCCCAGCATTTT. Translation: CAWSVRGNSNQPQHF. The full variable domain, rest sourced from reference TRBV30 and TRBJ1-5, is SQTIHQWPATLVQPVGSPLSLECTVEGTSNPNLYWYRQAAGRGLQLLFYSVGIGQISSEVPQNLSASRPQDRQFILSSKKLLLSDSGFYLCAWSVRGNSNQPQHFGDGTRLSIL.

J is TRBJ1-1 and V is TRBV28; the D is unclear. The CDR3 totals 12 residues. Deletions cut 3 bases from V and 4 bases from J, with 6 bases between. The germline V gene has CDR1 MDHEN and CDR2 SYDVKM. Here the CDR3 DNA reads TGTGCCAGCAGTTTTCGGGGCACTGAAGCTTTCTTT. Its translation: CASSFRGTEAFF.

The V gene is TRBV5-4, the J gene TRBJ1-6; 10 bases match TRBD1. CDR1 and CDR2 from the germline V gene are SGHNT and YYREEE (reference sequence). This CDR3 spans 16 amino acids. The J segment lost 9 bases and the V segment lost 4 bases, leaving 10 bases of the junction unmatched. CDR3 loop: CASSRGGGQGGSPLHF. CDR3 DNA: TGTGCCAGCAGCAGGGGGGGCGGACAGGGGGGTTCACCCCTCCACTTT.

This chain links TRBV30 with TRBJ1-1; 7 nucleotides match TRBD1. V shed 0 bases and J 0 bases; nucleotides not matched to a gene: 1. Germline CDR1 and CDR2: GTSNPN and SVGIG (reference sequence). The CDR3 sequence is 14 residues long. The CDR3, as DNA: TGTGCCTGGAGTGTCGGGACAGTGAACACTGAAGCTTTCTTT. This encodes CAWSVGTVNTEAFF.

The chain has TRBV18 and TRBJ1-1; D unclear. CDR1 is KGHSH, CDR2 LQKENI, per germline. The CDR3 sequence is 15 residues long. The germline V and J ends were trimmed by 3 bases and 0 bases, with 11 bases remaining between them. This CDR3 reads CASSPPGWMNTEAFF. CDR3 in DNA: TGTGCCAGCTCACCTCCCGGGTGGATGAACACTGAAGCTTTCTTT.

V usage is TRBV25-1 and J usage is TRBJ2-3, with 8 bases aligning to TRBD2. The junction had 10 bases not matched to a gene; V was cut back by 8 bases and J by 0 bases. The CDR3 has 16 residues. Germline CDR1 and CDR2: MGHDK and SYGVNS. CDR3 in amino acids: CASSPPGGVSTDTQYF. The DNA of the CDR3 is TGTGCCAGCTCCCCCCCGGGAGGGGTCAGCACAGATACGCAGTATTTT.

DNA of the CDR3: TGTGCCAGCTCACCACCGGACAGAACTAATGAGCAGTTCTTC. This codes for CASSPPDRTNEQFF. This rearrangement joins TRBV18 to TRBJ2-1, with a possible D match to TRBD1 (6 bases). The CDR3 has 14 amino acids. CDR1 and CDR2 (germline): KGHSH, LQKENI. V was shortened by 0 bases and J by 7 bases, with 10 bases between the two germline ends.

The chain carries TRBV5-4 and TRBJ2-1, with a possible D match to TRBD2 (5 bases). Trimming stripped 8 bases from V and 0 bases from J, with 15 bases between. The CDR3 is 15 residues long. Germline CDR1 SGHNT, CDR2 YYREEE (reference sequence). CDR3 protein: CASTYSVGSYNEQFF. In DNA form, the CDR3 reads TGTGCCAGTACGTATAGCGTCGGCTCCTACAATGAGCAGTTCTTC.

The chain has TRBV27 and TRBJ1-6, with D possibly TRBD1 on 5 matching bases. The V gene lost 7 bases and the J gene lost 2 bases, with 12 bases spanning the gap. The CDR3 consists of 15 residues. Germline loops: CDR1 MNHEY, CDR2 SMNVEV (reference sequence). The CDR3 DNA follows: TGTGCCAGCACTCCGGACAAAGCCTATAATTCACCCCTCCACTTT. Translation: CASTPDKAYNSPLHF.

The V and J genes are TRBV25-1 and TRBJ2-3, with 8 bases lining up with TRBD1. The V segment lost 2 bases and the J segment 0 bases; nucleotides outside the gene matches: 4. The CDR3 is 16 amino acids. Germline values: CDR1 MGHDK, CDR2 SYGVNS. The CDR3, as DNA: TGTGCCAGCAGTGAAGGGAACAGGGGGAGCACAGATACGCAGTATTTT. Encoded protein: CASSEGNRGSTDTQYF. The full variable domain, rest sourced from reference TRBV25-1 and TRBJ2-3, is EADIYQTPRYLVIGTGKKITLECSQTMGHDKMYWYQQDPGMELHLIHYSYGVNSTEKGDLSSESTVSRIRTEHFPLTLESARPSHTSQYLCASSEGNRGSTDTQYFGPGTRLTVL.

CDR3 coding DNA: TGTGCCACCAGCAGAGATACTAGCGGGGGGCAAAAAAACATTCAGTACTTC. As protein: CATSRDTSGGQKNIQYF. The chain links TRBV15 to TRBJ2-4; 12 bases align to TRBD2. The V segment lost 0 bases and the J segment 4 bases; nucleotides outside the gene matches: 4. This CDR3 has 17 amino acids. Germline CDR1 is LNHNV and CDR2 is YYDKDF (reference sequence).

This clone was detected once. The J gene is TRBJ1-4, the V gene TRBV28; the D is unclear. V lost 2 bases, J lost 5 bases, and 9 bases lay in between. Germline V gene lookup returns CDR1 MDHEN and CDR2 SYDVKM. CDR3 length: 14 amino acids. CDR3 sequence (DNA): TGTGCCAGCAGTTTAATCCAGATAAATGAAAAACTGTTTTTT. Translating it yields CASSLIQINEKLFF.

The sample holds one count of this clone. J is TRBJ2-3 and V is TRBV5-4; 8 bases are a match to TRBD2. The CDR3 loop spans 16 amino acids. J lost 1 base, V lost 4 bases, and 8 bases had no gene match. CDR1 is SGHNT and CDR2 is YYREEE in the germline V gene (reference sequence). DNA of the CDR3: TGTGCCAGCAGCCACTTTTGGCGGGGGGGCACAGATACGCAGTATTTT. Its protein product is CASSHFWRGGTDTQYF.

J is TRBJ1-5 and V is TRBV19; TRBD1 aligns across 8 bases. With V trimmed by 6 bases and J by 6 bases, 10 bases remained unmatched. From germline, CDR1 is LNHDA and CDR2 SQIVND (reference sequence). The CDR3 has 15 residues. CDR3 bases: TGTGCCAGTAGGCCCGGGACAGGCATTGTTCAGCCCCAGCATTTT. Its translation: CASRPGTGIVQPQHF.